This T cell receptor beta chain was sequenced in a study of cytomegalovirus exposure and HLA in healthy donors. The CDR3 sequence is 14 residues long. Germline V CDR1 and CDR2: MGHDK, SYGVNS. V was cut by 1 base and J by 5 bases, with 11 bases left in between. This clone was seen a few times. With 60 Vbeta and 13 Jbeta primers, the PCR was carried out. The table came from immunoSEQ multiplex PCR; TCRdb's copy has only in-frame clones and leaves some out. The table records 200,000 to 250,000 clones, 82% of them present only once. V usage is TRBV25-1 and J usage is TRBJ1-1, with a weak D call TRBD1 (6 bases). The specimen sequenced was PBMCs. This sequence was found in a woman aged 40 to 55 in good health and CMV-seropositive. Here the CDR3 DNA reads TGTGCCAGCAGTGAATCGTGGGGGCTTACTGAAGCTTTCTTT. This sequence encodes CASSESWGLTEAFF.